This TCR beta chain stems from a study of OX40 agonist ivuxolimab in advanced cancers. Study details: Participants could have had prior anti-PD-1, anti-PD-L1 or anti-CTLA-4 therapy, and around 40% had some.

Study-level results: Averaged across samples, CD8+ T cells carried more expanded clones than CD4+ did.

Assay: immunoSEQ multiplex PCR; the TCRdb copy retains only in-frame clones and omits some. The sample yields about 51,000 clones, more than 70% seen once. A note on this clone: Its antigen remains unknown.

The sequences come from CD4+ or CD8+ T cells sorted from blood, collected in a trial of the OX40 agonist ivuxolimab. The clonotype was recovered from an adult with an advanced solid tumor such as melanoma, head and neck, liver or kidney cancer.

The CDR3 reads CATSDRRDEKLFF. CDR3 in DNA: TGTGCCACCTCGGACCGGCGTGATGAAAAACTGTTTTTT. The chain is built from TRBV19 and TRBJ1-4, with D unresolved. Germline assignment: CDR1 LNHDA and CDR2 SQIVND (reference sequence). CDR3 length: 13 residues. V was pared by 10 bases and J by 6 bases, with 15 bases between. Full variable domain (rest looked up from reference TRBV19 and TRBJ1-4): DGGITQSPKYLFRKEGQNVTLSCEQNLNHDAMYWYRQDPGQGLRLIYYSQIVNDFQKGDIAEGYSVSREKKESFPLTVTSAQKNPTAFYLCATSDRRDEKLFFGSGTQLSVL.